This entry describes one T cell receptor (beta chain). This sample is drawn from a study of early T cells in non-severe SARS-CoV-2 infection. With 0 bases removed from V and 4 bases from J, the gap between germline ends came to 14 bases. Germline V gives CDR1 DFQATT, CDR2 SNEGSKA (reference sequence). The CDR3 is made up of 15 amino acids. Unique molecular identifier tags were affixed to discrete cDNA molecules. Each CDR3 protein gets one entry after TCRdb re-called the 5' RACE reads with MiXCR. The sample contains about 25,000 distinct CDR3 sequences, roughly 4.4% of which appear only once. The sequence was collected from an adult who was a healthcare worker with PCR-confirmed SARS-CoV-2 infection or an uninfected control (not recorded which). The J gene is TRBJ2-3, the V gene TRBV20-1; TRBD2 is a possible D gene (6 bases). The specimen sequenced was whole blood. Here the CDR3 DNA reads TGCAGTGCTAGAGAGGCCGTAACTAGCTCAGATACGCAGTATTTT. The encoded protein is CSAREAVTSSDTQYF.